This T cell receptor beta chain was captured in a study of post-analysis software for immune sequencing data (dated by TCRdb to the mid-2010s). About the investigation overall: Recorded disease courses included relapsing-remitting, secondary progressive and progressive-relapsing multiple sclerosis, with some patients lacking subtype annotation. The patient repertoires were compared against about a dozen previously published healthy control repertoires obtained from donors aged roughly 6 to 25 years. A subset of samples was prepared in parallel using single-end sample barcoding, then pooled and co-amplified after Illumina adapter ligation. Results and caveats for the whole study, not just this receptor: Patients showed significantly higher frequencies than controls for five TRBV segments, among them TRBV5-6, TRBV5-1 and TRBV20-1. The control group was slightly older than the multiple sclerosis patient group. Significantly lower normalized Chao1 diversity was found in multiple sclerosis patients than in controls, suggesting substantial peripheral T-cell clonal expansion. When samples were clustered directly using the F measure, samples prepared in the same batch co-clustered strongly, which prompted a batch-effect correction.

V was cut back by 3 bases and J by 0 bases, leaving a gap of 19 bases between them. Via the germline V gene, CDR1 is SGHRS and CDR2 YFSETQ. Counted from cysteine to phenylalanine, this CDR3 has 18 amino acids. The sequence is cut down to CDR3 DNA, 54 bases in frame from base 1. To demonstrate the VDJtools post-analysis software, the study profiled TCR beta repertoires from the peripheral blood of 13 young patients with multiple sclerosis. Multiple sclerosis patients were children and adolescents aged about 6 to 17 years. The library was made by PCR. The data were produced on an Illumina HiSeq 2500. To reduce PCR and sequencing biases, unique molecular identifiers were incorporated into the TCR beta cDNA libraries. Every 1 to 10 million input T cells yielded around 500,000 cDNA molecules, meaning each molecule approximated one T cell. Patient libraries were prepared and sequenced with the same protocol used for the earlier healthy control dataset. Within a given batch, samples were prepared together, multiplexed and sequenced on the same HiSeq lane. In the paper's pipeline: Raw barcoded reads were processed with MIGEC, discarding single-read molecular identifier groups before consensus assembly and CDR3 extraction. VDJtools was used for post-analysis of the clonotype tables, with diversity normalized by down-sampling every dataset to the smallest sample size. To correct batch-related cross-sample contamination, repertoire overlap clustering matched CDR3 amino acid sequences but not nucleotide sequences. The public sequencing data were trimmed at Q25 with fastp and processed into clonotypes with MiXCR by TCRdb, which kept only in-frame beta chains. Each CDR3 protein gets just one entry, which takes the most common genes and DNA from the rows behind it. The V and J calls shown here were made by TCRdb, not taken from the authors' results. For this sample the table gives roughly 540,000 distinct CDR3 sequences, of which roughly 34% were detected only once. In total, the top ten clones hold 6% of the sample.

As to this clonotype: Its antigen is still unknown. No much larger clonotype is one base removed from it; base qualities were not supplied.

Sequenced: blood. The clonotype was recovered from a girl younger than 18 with multiple sclerosis. This chain joins TRBV5-1 to TRBJ2-4; the best D guess is TRBD2, with 6 bases matching. The bases are TGCGCCAGCAGCTCAGACGGGACTCCACCACTAGCCAAAAACATTCAGTACTTC. This gives the protein CASSSDGTPPLAKNIQYF.